These 15 T cell receptor beta chains share one sample of origin, sequenced in a study of blood T cell repertoires in COVID-19 (dated by TCRdb to between 2020 and 2021). The method was the immunoSEQ multiplex PCR assay. Sourced from immuneACCESS, this table was stored by TCRdb with only in-frame sequences that have V and J called. A share of the clones is absent; for the studies checked, an unresolved V gene accounts for under half, and the remainder has no known explanation. In all, the sample holds hundreds of thousands of clones, and 75% to 90% of those were seen once. 1% to 1.3% of the sample belongs to the ten largest clones. The specimen was PBMCs or T cells enriched from blood (not recorded which). All receptors come from a man aged 25 to 40 who had recovered from COVID-19.

The V and J genes are TRBV18 and TRBJ2-3; TRBD1 matches 8 bases. Losses at the gene ends were 1 base for V and 4 bases for J; bases not matched to a gene: 7. The CDR3 consists of 16 residues. Germline V gene sequence: CDR1 KGHSH, CDR2 LQKENI. The CDR3 sequence: CASSPRQGQGSDTQYF. CDR3 sequence (DNA): TGTGCCAGCTCACCACGACAGGGGCAAGGTTCAGATACGCAGTATTTT.

The gene calls are TRBV7-3 and TRBJ1-1; D possibly corresponds to TRBD1 (5 bases). CDR1 SGHTA and CDR2 FQGTGA come from the germline V gene. V was trimmed by 2 bases and J by 4 bases, leaving 11 bases between them. The CDR3 covers 14 residues. The CDR3 sequence: CASSLYQGGTEAFF. In DNA, the CDR3 is TGTGCCAGCAGCTTATATCAGGGAGGCACTGAAGCTTTCTTT.

This rearrangement joins TRBV6-5 to TRBJ2-7, with 10 bases lining up with TRBD1. Trimming removed 3 bases from V and 7 bases from J; junction bases left unmatched: 6. Germline V lookup: CDR1 MNHEY, CDR2 SVGAGI. The CDR3 sequence is 14 residues long. CDR3 sequence reads: CASSYRTGGHEQYF. The DNA of the CDR3 is TGTGCCAGCAGTTATCGGACAGGGGGACATGAGCAGTACTTC.

There are a few counts of this clone. V is TRBV19 and J is TRBJ1-5, with TRBD1 identical over 8 bases. Germline CDR1 is LNHDA and CDR2 is SQIVND (reference sequence). After removal of 3 bases from V and 1 base from J, the junction contained 5 bases not matched to a gene. The CDR3 is 16 residues long. This CDR3 reads CASSIRPGGSNQPQHF. Written as DNA, the CDR3 is TGTGCCAGTAGTATCCGACCAGGGGGCAGCAATCAGCCCCAGCATTTT.

This chain uses TRBV7-9 with TRBJ1-2, with D tentatively TRBD1 (5 bases). The CDR3 is made up of 11 amino acids. Per germline, CDR1 SEHNR and CDR2 FQNEAQ (reference sequence). V was cut by 5 bases and J by 8 bases, with 9 bases left in between. CDR3: CASSPGQGYTF. The DNA for the CDR3 is TGTGCCAGCAGCCCAGGACAAGGCTACACCTTC.

The CDR3 is CASSLGQVSNQPQHF. CDR3 bases: TGTGCCAGCAGTTTAGGCCAGGTTAGCAATCAGCCCCAGCATTTT. V is TRBV28 and J is TRBJ1-5, with no clear D. Between the trimmed V and J ends, which lost 2 bases and 0 bases, there was a span of 8 bases. Per the germline V gene, CDR1 is MDHEN and CDR2 is SYDVKM. The CDR3 has 15 residues.

The rearrangement links TRBV28 to TRBJ1-6; 11 bases are a match to TRBD1. V lost 4 bases to trimming and J lost 5 bases; unmatched junction nucleotides: 1. Germline CDR1 and CDR2: MDHEN and SYDVKM. The CDR3 is 15 residues long. Written as DNA, the CDR3 is TGTGCCAGCAGTTGGGGACAGGGGGATAATTCACCCCTCCACTTT. It codes for CASSWGQGDNSPLHF.

The rearrangement uses TRBV30 and TRBJ2-7; the D gene is possibly TRBD2 (5 bases). This CDR3 has 13 amino acids. The V gene's germline CDR1 is GTSNPN and CDR2 SVGIG (reference sequence). Trimming cost V 2 bases and J 6 bases, with 14 bases left between them. CDR3 coding DNA: TGTGCCTGGAGTAGTGGGAGATCTCCCGAGCAGTACTTC. Encoded protein: CAWSSGRSPEQYF.

The chain recombines TRBV28 with TRBJ2-6, with a possible D match to TRBD1 (6 bases). Trimming pared 6 bases from V and 4 bases from J, leaving 13 bases between. The CDR3 totals 15 residues. Germline assignment: CDR1 MDHEN and CDR2 SYDVKM. For the CDR3, the DNA is TGTGCCAGCAGAAGAACAGGGTCAGGGGCCAACGTCCTGACTTTC. Translation: CASRRTGSGANVLTF.

This clone was counted once. The J gene is TRBJ1-6, the V gene TRBV28, with TRBD1 matching 9 bases. Germline lookup yields CDR1 MDHEN and CDR2 SYDVKM. Trimming took 3 bases from V and 9 from J; bases not matched to a gene: 6. CDR3 length: 15 amino acids. The CDR3 DNA reads TGTGCCAGCAGTTTGGAGGGACAGGGTTTTTCACCCCTCCACTTT. As protein: CASSLEGQGFSPLHF.

The chain is built from TRBV28 and TRBJ2-3; 7 bases are shared with TRBD2. This CDR3 region has 18 residues. The ends lost 5 bases at V and 7 bases at J; junction bases unmatched: 21. Germline V CDR1 and CDR2: MDHEN, SYDVKM. The CDR3 spells CASSQVGGGAGVQYTQYF. Written as DNA, the CDR3 is TGTGCCAGCAGTCAAGTGGGCGGTGGTGCGGGAGTTCAGTATACGCAGTATTTT.

The chain combines TRBV7-9 with TRBJ2-4; 9 nucleotides line up with TRBD1. In germline, CDR1 is SEHNR, CDR2 FQNEAQ (reference sequence). V was clipped by 3 bases and J by 8 bases; unmatched bases: 5. This CDR3 region has 14 residues. CDR3 sequence: CASSFTGGVDIQYF. The CDR3, as DNA: TGTGCCAGCAGCTTTACAGGGGGCGTTGACATTCAGTACTTC.

The chain carries TRBV7-9 and TRBJ1-1, with D maybe TRBD1 (5 bases). V lost 0 bases and J 2 bases, leaving 16 bases between the germline ends. CDR1 and CDR2 (germline): SEHNR, FQNEAQ (reference sequence). This CDR3 is built from 17 residues. The chain's CDR3 is CASSLADTSIFNTEAFF. In DNA, the CDR3 is TGTGCCAGCAGCTTAGCGGACACCAGTATTTTCAACACTGAAGCTTTCTTT.

This clone was seen just once. The J gene is TRBJ2-5, the V gene TRBV6-5; 9 bases match TRBD1. Per the germline V gene, CDR1 is MNHEY and CDR2 is SVGAGI. V trimming: 0 bases; J trimming: 1 base; junction bases outside the gene matches: 3. The CDR3 is 16 residues long. The CDR3 DNA reads TGTGCCAGCAGTTACTCCGGGACAGGGATCCAAGAGACCCAGTACTTC. Translating it yields CASSYSGTGIQETQYF.

This clone has just one count. The chain carries TRBV7-2 and TRBJ1-1; the match to TRBD1 covers 8 bases. V lost 5 bases, J lost 10 bases, and 15 bases stayed unmatched. CDR3 length: 15 residues. Germline V gene lookup returns CDR1 SGHTA and CDR2 FQGNSA. This CDR3 reads CASSGTGGRGHGAFF. The CDR3 DNA reads TGTGCCAGCAGCGGTACAGGGGGAAGGGGTCATGGAGCTTTCTTT.